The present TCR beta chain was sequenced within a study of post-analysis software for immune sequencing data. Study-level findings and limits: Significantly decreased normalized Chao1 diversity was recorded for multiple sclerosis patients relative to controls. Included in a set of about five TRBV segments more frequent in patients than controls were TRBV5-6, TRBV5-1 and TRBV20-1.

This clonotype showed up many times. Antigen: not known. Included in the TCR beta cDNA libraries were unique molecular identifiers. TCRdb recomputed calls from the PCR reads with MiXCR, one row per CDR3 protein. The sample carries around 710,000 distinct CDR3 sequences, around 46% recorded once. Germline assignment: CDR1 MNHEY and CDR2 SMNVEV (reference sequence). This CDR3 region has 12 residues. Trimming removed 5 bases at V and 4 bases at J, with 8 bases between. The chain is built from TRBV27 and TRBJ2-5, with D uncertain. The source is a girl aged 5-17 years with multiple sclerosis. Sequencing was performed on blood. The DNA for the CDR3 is TGTGCCAGCAGTCCCCGTGGAGAGACCCAGTACTTC. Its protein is CASSPRGETQYF.